These T cell receptor beta chains were read from a single sample in a study of blood T cell repertoires in COVID-19. Clones were read by immunoSEQ multiplex PCR, and TCRdb kept only the in-frame ones, dropping some. The profile shows around 170,000 clones, over 80% of them singletons. Source material: peripheral blood. These receptors were taken from a woman aged 60 to 75 with acute or convalescent COVID-19. The CDR3 runs from the conserved cysteine through the conserved F or W. A D gene is named only where the DNA matches it firmly. Size tells how often a clone was seen (once, few, many) or the class of an expanded clone, and some rows leave it out.

size: -; V: TRBV5-1; D: -; J: TRBJ1-1; DNA: TGCGCCAGCAGGGTTACGAGGGACACTGAAGCTTTCTTT; CDR3: CASRVTRDTEAFF
size: few; V: TRBV27; D: TRBD1; J: TRBJ1-6; DNA: TGTGCCAGCAGAGACAGGGAGTCCTATAATTCACCCCTCCACTTT; CDR3: CASRDRESYNSPLHF
size: -; V: TRBV2; D: TRBD1; J: TRBJ1-2; DNA: TGTGCCAGCAGTGTTTACTCCGGGACAGGGTTCGGCTACACCTTC; CDR3: CASSVYSGTGFGYTF
size: -; V: TRBV4-2; D: -; J: TRBJ1-5; DNA: TGTGCCAGCAGCCAAGAGACCTTTCGGACACCGGGCCGTCAGCCCCAGCATTTT; CDR3: CASSQETFRTPGRQPQHF
size: -; V: TRBV19; D: TRBD2; J: TRBJ2-5; DNA: TGTGCCAGTAGTGATCCCCGGGGGGGGCGCGGGTACCAAGAGACCCAGTACTTC; CDR3: CASSDPRGGRGYQETQYF
size: once; V: TRBV6-2/TRBV6-3; D: TRBD2; J: TRBJ2-5; DNA: TGTGCCAGCAGTGGGGCGGGACTAAGTGACCAGTACTTC; CDR3: CASSGAGLSDQYF
size: -; V: TRBV7-9; D: -; J: TRBJ2-2; DNA: TGTGCCAGCAGCTTAGGACTGTCGGCCGGGGAGCTGTTTTTT; CDR3: CASSLGLSAGELFF
size: -; V: TRBV4-3; D: TRBD1; J: TRBJ1-4; DNA: TGCGCCAGCAGCAAGAACTGGGGACAGGGGGCGAATAATGAAAAACTGTTTTTT; CDR3: CASSKNWGQGANNEKLFF
size: once; V: TRBV6-2/TRBV6-3; D: -; J: TRBJ1-2; DNA: TGTGCCAGCAGCCCCACAGGTTTAATCGGCTACACCTTC; CDR3: CASSPTGLIGYTF
size: -; V: TRBV6-6; D: -; J: TRBJ1-5; DNA: TGTGCCAGCAGGCCCCGGCGGCAGCCCCAGCATTTT; CDR3: CASRPRRQPQHF
size: few; V: TRBV11-2; D: -; J: TRBJ1-6; DNA: TGTGCCAGCAGCTTAGGCGGCGGGGAAGCTTACGCCTATAATTCACCCCTCCACTTT; CDR3: CASSLGGGEAYAYNSPLHF
size: -; V: TRBV15; D: TRBD2; J: TRBJ2-6; DNA: TGTGCCACCAGCAGCGGACTAGCGGGGGAGGCTCTATGGGATGGGGCCAACGTCCTGACTTTC; CDR3: CATSSGLAGEALWDGANVLTF
size: -; V: TRBV2; D: -; J: TRBJ2-4; DNA: TGTGCCAGCAGACCAAACACCTTCCTAGCCAAAAACATTCAGTACTTC; CDR3: CASRPNTFLAKNIQYF
size: -; V: TRBV6-5; D: -; J: TRBJ1-1; DNA: TGTGCCAGCAGTTACTCGAGTCTGGTAAAGAACACTGAAGCTTTCTTT; CDR3: CASSYSSLVKNTEAFF
size: few; V: TRBV6-5; D: -; J: TRBJ2-3; DNA: TGTGCCAGCACCTTCGCCCAGGCAGGCACAGATACGCAGTATTTT; CDR3: CASTFAQAGTDTQYF
size: -; V: TRBV18; D: TRBD1; J: TRBJ1-2; DNA: TGTGCCAGCTCACCAGGGACAGGGTATGGCTACACCTTC; CDR3: CASSPGTGYGYTF
size: -; V: TRBV5-1; D: -; J: TRBJ1-1; DNA: TGCGCCAGCAGCCCACCCTCGGACAGCCCAATGAACACTGAAGCTTTCTTT; CDR3: CASSPPSDSPMNTEAFF
size: -; V: TRBV18; D: TRBD1; J: TRBJ1-6; DNA: TGTGCCAGCTCAACGGACAGGAATTCACCCCTCCACTTT; CDR3: CASSTDRNSPLHF
size: -; V: TRBV28; D: -; J: TRBJ1-2; DNA: TGTGCCAGCAGTTTTACGGGGGGCCAAGTTGGTGGCTACACCTTC; CDR3: CASSFTGGQVGGYTF
size: -; V: TRBV7-2; D: TRBD1; J: TRBJ1-2; DNA: TGTGCCAGCAGCGACCGGACAGGGGAGGGCTACACCTTC; CDR3: CASSDRTGEGYTF
size: -; V: TRBV28; D: TRBD1; J: TRBJ2-7; DNA: TGTGCCAGCAGTCTCTGGACAGGGGCCTACGAGCAGTACTTC; CDR3: CASSLWTGAYEQYF
size: once; V: TRBV6-5; D: -; J: TRBJ1-2; DNA: TGTGCCAGCAGTTACGCGAATGGGGGGGATGGCTACACCTTC; CDR3: CASSYANGGDGYTF
size: -; V: TRBV5-4; D: -; J: TRBJ2-5; DNA: TGTGCCAGCAGCTTGGCCAGGGAGACCCAGTACTTC; CDR3: CASSLARETQYF
size: -; V: TRBV21-1; D: -; J: TRBJ2-5; DNA: TGTGCCAGCAGCAAAGCCCTGGGGACTATTGAGACCCAGTACTTC; CDR3: CASSKALGTIETQYF
size: -; V: TRBV5-8; D: -; J: TRBJ1-4; DNA: TGTGCCAGCAGCGGGGGGACTCACCAGGCAGGTGAAAAACTGTTTTTT; CDR3: CASSGGTHQAGEKLFF
size: -; V: TRBV10-3; D: -; J: TRBJ1-1; DNA: TGTGCCATCAGACAGGGACAGAACACTGAAGCTTTCTTT; CDR3: CAIRQGQNTEAFF
size: once; V: TRBV6-2/TRBV6-3; D: -; J: TRBJ2-5; DNA: TGTGCCAGCAGTTTATTACTCCAAGAGACCCAGTACTTC; CDR3: CASSLLLQETQYF
size: -; V: TRBV5-4; D: -; J: TRBJ2-3; DNA: TGTGCCAGCAGCTTGGGAGGGGGAGCCCGTACAGATACGCAGTATTTT; CDR3: CASSLGGGARTDTQYF
size: -; V: TRBV28; D: -; J: TRBJ2-6; DNA: TGTGCCAGCGGGATAGCGGCGTCTGGGGCCAACGTCCTGACTTTC; CDR3: CASGIAASGANVLTF
size: -; V: TRBV4-1; D: -; J: TRBJ2-7; DNA: TGCGCCAGCAGCCCTCGGACAGAAATACAATACGAGCAGTACTTC; CDR3: CASSPRTEIQYEQYF
size: few; V: TRBV10-3; D: -; J: TRBJ1-6; DNA: TGTGCCACTCACCGGGTCCTTAATTCACCCCTCCACTTT; CDR3: CATHRVLNSPLHF
size: -; V: TRBV7-2; D: TRBD1; J: TRBJ1-1; DNA: TGTGCCAGCAGCCCCCGGACAGGAACTGAAGCTTTCTTT; CDR3: CASSPRTGTEAFF
size: -; V: TRBV4-2; D: -; J: TRBJ1-2; DNA: TGTGCCAGCAGCCAATCCGACAGCGCTAACTATGGCTACACCTTC; CDR3: CASSQSDSANYGYTF
size: -; V: TRBV11-2; D: -; J: TRBJ2-5; DNA: TGTGCCAGCAGCTTAGAATCGGCACTAGGCTACTCCCTACCCAAGGAGACCCAGTACTTC; CDR3: CASSLESALGYSLPKETQYF
size: -; V: TRBV7-2; D: -; J: TRBJ1-1; DNA: TGTGCCAGCACCCCCCCAGGCGGGGGATTCACTGAAGCTTTCTTT; CDR3: CASTPPGGGFTEAFF
size: once; V: TRBV11-2; D: -; J: TRBJ1-5; DNA: TGTGCCAGCAGCTTAGGACAGGAAGCTCAGCCCCAGCATTTT; CDR3: CASSLGQEAQPQHF
size: -; V: TRBV5-1; D: TRBD2; J: TRBJ2-7; DNA: TGCGCCAGCAGCTCGGGACTAGCGGTCTACGAGCAGTACTTC; CDR3: CASSSGLAVYEQYF
size: -; V: TRBV7-2; D: -; J: TRBJ1-5; DNA: TGTGCCAGCAGCTTAGGCGGTTTTCGGCAGCCCCAGCATTTT; CDR3: CASSLGGFRQPQHF
size: -; V: TRBV18; D: -; J: TRBJ1-4; DNA: TGTGCCAGCTCACCAATGTCAGGGGCGAAAAACGAAAAACTGTTTTTT; CDR3: CASSPMSGAKNEKLFF
size: -; V: TRBV7-6; D: -; J: TRBJ2-7; DNA: TGTGCCAGCAGCCGCGGGACAGCCTACGAGCAGTACTTC; CDR3: CASSRGTAYEQYF
size: -; V: TRBV6-6; D: TRBD1; J: TRBJ1-2; DNA: TGTGCCAGCAGATCGGACAGGGAAGGTCGAGGCTACACCTTC; CDR3: CASRSDREGRGYTF
size: -; V: TRBV13; D: TRBD2; J: TRBJ2-1; DNA: TGTGCCAGCAGCGATGGACTAGCGGGGGCCTCCTACAATGAGCAGTTCTTC; CDR3: CASSDGLAGASYNEQFF
size: few; V: TRBV2; D: TRBD2; J: TRBJ2-7; DNA: TGTGCCAGCAGTACCCCACCAGGGACTAGCGGGGGGGACTACGAGCAGTACTTC; CDR3: CASSTPPGTSGGDYEQYF
size: -; V: TRBV5-1; D: -; J: TRBJ2-1; DNA: TGCGCCAGCAGCTTTGGAGGAAGCAGCTCCTACAATGAGCAGTTCTTC; CDR3: CASSFGGSSSYNEQFF
size: -; V: TRBV7-9; D: -; J: TRBJ1-6; DNA: TGTGCCAGCAGCTTAGACCAGGGGAATTCACCCCTCCACTTT; CDR3: CASSLDQGNSPLHF
size: -; V: TRBV11-2; D: TRBD1; J: TRBJ1-4; DNA: TGTGCCAGCAGCTTAGTTTTGGGACAGGGGAATGAAAAACTGTTTTTT; CDR3: CASSLVLGQGNEKLFF
size: few; V: TRBV7-2; D: TRBD1; J: TRBJ1-1; DNA: TGTGCCACTATCTGGGACAGGGCGAACACTGAAGCTTTCTTT; CDR3: CATIWDRANTEAFF
size: -; V: TRBV19; D: -; J: TRBJ2-7; DNA: TGTGCCAGTAGTATAGCGCGGCAATCCTACGAGCAGTACTTC; CDR3: CASSIARQSYEQYF
size: -; V: TRBV19; D: -; J: TRBJ1-1; DNA: TGTGCCAGTAGTATAAGGGAGGCAACTGAAGCTTTCTTT; CDR3: CASSIREATEAFF
size: -; V: TRBV7-2; D: TRBD2; J: TRBJ2-1; DNA: TGTGCCAGCAGCTTAGGGACTAGCGGGTTGGGTGAGCAGTTCTTC; CDR3: CASSLGTSGLGEQFF
size: -; V: TRBV7-9; D: TRBD1; J: TRBJ1-4; DNA: TGTGCCAGCAGCACCGGGACAGATAATGAAAAACTGTTTTTT; CDR3: CASSTGTDNEKLFF
size: -; V: TRBV18; D: -; J: TRBJ1-3; DNA: TGTGCCAGCTCACCGGTCCGAGATTTTGGAAACACCATATATTTT; CDR3: CASSPVRDFGNTIYF
size: -; V: TRBV7-6; D: TRBD2; J: TRBJ2-1; DNA: TGTGCCAGCAGCTTAGCCGGCGGACTAGCGGCTCATACGTTTAATGAGCAGTTCTTC; CDR3: CASSLAGGLAAHTFNEQFF
size: -; V: TRBV6-5; D: TRBD1; J: TRBJ2-3; DNA: TGTGCCAGCAGTTACGGACAGGGGCGCACAGATACGCAGTATTTT; CDR3: CASSYGQGRTDTQYF
size: -; V: TRBV5-3; D: TRBD1; J: TRBJ2-7; DNA: TGTGCCAGAAGCTTCCCGGACAGGGTTCGGGGGCTCTACGAGCAGTACTTC; CDR3: CARSFPDRVRGLYEQYF